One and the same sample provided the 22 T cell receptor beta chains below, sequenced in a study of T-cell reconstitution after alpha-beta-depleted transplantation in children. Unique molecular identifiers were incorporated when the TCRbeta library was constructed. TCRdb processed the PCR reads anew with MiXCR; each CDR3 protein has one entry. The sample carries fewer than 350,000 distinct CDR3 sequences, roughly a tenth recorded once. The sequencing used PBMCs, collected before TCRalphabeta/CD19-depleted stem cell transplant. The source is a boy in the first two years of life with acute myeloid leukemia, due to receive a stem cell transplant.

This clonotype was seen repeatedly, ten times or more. CDR3 coding DNA: TGTGCCAGCAGTTATTGGGACAGCGTAGGCAATGAGCAGTTCTTC. This gives the protein CASSYWDSVGNEQFF. The genes are TRBV6-5 and TRBJ2-1; 7 bases map to TRBD1. The CDR3 totals 15 residues. The V segment lost 3 bases and the J segment 6 bases; nucleotides outside the gene matches: 8. Germline V lookup: CDR1 MNHEY, CDR2 SVGAGI.

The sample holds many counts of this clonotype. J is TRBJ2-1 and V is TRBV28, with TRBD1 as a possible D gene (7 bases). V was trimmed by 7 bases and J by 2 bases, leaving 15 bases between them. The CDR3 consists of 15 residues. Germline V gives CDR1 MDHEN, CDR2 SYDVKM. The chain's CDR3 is CASTPDRTTYNEQFF. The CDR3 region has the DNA TGTGCCAGCACCCCGGACAGGACTACCTACAATGAGCAGTTCTTC.

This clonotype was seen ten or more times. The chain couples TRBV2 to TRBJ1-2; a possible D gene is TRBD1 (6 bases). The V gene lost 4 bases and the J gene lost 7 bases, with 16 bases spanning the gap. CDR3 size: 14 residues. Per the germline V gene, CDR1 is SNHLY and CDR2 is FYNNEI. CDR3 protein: CASSVGGGAVGYTF. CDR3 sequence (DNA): TGTGCCAGCAGTGTTGGGGGGGGCGCGGTTGGCTACACCTTC.

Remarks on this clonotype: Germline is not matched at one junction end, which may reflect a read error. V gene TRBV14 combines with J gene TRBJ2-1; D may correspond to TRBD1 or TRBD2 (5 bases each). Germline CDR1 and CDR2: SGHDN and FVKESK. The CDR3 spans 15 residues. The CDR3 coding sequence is TGTGCCACCAGCCAAGTACGTTGGGACCGCAATGAGCAGTTCTTC. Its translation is CATSQVRWDRNEQFF.

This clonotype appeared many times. In DNA form, the CDR3 reads TGTGCCAGCAGCCAATTGGGACTAGCGGGGCCGACCCAAGAGACCCAGTACTTC. Translated, it gives CASSQLGLAGPTQETQYF. The chain couples TRBV3-1 to TRBJ2-5; 13 bases agree with TRBD2. Germline loops: CDR1 LGHDT, CDR2 YNNKEL (reference sequence). This CDR3 is built from 18 residues. V lost 2 bases to trimming and J lost 1 base; unmatched junction nucleotides: 7.

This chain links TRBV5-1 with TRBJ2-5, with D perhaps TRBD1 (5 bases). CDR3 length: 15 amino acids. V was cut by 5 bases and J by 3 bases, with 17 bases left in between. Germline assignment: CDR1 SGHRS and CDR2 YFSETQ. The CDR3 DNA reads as TGCGCCAGCAGTAACCCACAGGTCTTCAAAGAGACCCAGTACTTC. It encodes CASSNPQVFKETQYF.

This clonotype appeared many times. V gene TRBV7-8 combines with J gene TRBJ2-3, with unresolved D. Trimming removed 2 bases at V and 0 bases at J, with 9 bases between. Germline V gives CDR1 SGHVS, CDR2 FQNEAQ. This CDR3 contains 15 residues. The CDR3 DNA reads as TGTGCCAGCAGCTTATGGCAGCGTAGCACAGATACGCAGTATTTT. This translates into CASSLWQRSTDTQYF.

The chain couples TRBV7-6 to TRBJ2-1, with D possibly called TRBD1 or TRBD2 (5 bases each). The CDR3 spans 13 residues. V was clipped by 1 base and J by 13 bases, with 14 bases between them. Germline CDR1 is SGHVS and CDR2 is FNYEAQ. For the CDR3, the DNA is TGTGCCAGCAGCTTAGGTTGGGACCGTCAACAGTTCTTC. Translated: CASSLGWDRQQFF.

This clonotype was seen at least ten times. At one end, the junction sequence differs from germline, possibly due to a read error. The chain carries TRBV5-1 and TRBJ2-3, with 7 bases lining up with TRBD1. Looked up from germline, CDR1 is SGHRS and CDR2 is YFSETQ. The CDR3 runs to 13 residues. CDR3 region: CASSSTGPDTQYF. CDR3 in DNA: TGTGCCAGCAGCTCGACAGGGCCAGATACGCAGTATTTT.

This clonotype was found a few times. The CDR3 is CASSWGSGLSYNEQFF. The DNA of the CDR3 is TGTGCCAGCAGCTGGGGGTCGGGACTTTCCTACAATGAGCAGTTCTTC. The V and J genes are TRBV5-5 and TRBJ2-1; weak D call: TRBD2 (6 bases). The CDR3 runs to 16 residues. With 3 bases removed from V and 1 base from J, the gap between germline ends came to 14 bases. Germline V gene data show CDR1 as SGHKS and CDR2 as YYEKEE (reference sequence).

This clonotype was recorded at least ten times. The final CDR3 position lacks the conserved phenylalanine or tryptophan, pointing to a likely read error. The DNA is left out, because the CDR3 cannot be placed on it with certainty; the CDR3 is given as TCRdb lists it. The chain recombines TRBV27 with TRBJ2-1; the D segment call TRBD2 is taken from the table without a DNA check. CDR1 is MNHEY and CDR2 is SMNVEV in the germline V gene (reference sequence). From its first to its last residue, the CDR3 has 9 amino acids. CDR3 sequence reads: CASSLKSPG.

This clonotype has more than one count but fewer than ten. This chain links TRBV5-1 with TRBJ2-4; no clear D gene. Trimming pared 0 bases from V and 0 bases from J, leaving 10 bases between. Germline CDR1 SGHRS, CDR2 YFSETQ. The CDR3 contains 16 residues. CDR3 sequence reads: CASSLAQPLAKNIQYF. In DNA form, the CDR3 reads TGCGCCAGCAGCTTGGCCCAACCCCTAGCCAAAAACATTCAGTACTTC.

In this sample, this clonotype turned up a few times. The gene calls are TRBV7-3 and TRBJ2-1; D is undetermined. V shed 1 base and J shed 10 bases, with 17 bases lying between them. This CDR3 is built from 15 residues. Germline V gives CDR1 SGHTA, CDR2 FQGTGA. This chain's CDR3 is CASSLSLSVDGEQFF. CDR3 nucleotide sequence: TGTGCCAGCAGCTTAAGCTTATCTGTGGATGGGGAGCAGTTCTTC.

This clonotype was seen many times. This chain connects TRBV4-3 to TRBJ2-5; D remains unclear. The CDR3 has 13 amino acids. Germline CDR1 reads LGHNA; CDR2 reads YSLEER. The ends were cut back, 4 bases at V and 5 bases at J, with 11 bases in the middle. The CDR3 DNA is TGCGCCAGCAGCCCTCGTCCCGGGGAGACCCAGTACTTC. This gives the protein CASSPRPGETQYF.

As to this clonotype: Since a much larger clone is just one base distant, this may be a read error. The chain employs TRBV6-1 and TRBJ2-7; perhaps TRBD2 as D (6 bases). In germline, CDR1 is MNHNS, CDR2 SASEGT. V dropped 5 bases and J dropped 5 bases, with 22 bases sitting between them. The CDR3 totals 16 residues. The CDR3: CASSPLGGAHGNEQYF. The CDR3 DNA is TGTGCCAGCAGTCCTCTCGGGGGAGCGCATGGAAACGAGCAGTACTTC.

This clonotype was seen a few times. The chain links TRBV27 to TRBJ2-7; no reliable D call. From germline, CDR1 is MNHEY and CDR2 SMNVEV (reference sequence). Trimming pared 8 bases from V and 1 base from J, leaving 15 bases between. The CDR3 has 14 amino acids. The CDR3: CASQSYNSSYEQYF. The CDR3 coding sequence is TGTGCCAGCCAAAGCTACAACTCTTCCTACGAGCAGTACTTC.

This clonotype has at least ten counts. CDR3 sequence reads: CASSYNTGAGETQYF. The CDR3 DNA is TGTGCCAGCAGCTACAACACAGGGGCGGGGGAGACCCAGTACTTC. The J gene is TRBJ2-5, the V gene TRBV7-9, with D possibly TRBD1 on 7 matching bases. V was trimmed by 4 bases and J by 5 bases, leaving 17 bases between them. Germline-derived CDR1 and CDR2 are SEHNR and FQNEAQ (reference sequence). The CDR3 sequence is 15 residues long.

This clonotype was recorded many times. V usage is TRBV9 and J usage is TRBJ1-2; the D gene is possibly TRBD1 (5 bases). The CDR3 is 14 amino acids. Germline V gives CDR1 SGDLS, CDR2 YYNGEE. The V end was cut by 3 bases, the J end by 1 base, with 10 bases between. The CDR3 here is CASSEDNGNYGYTF. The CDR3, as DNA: TGTGCCAGCAGCGAGGACAACGGTAACTATGGCTACACCTTC.

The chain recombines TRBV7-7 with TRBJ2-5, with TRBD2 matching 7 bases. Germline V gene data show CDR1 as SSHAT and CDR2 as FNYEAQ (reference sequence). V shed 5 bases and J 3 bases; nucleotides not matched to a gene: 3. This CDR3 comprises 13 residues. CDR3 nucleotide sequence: TGTGCCAGCAGCACGGCGGGAGAAGAGACCCAGTACTTC. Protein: CASSTAGEETQYF. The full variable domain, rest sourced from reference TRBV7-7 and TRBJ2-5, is GAGVSQSPRYKVTKRGQDVTLRCDPISSHATLYWYQQALGQGPEFLTYFNYEAQPDKSGLPSDRFSAERPEGSISTLTIQRTEQRDSAMYRCASSTAGEETQYFGPGTRLLVL.

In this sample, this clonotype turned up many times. The CDR3 protein is CASSSRAGVGEQFF. In nucleotides, the CDR3 is TGTGCCAGCAGCTCACGGGCGGGAGTGGGTGAGCAGTTCTTC. The chain is built from TRBV11-2 and TRBJ2-1, with 7 positions matching TRBD2. V was pared by 4 bases and J by 9 bases, with 9 bases of the junction left unmatched. Germline V CDR1 and CDR2: SGHAT, FQNNGV. This CDR3 comprises 14 residues.

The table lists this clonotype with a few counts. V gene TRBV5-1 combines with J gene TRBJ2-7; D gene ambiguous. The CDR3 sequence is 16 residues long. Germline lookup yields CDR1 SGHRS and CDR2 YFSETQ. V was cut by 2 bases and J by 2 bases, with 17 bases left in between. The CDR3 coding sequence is TGCGCCAGCAGCTTACAAGGCCCTAAGCCCGCCTACGAGCAGTACTTC. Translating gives CASSLQGPKPAYEQYF.

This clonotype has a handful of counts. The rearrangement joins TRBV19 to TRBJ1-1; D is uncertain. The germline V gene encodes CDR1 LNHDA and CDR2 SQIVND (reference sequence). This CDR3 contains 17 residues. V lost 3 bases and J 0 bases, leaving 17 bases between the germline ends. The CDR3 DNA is TGTGCCAGTAGTATGATGTTGGCTGGGCGGATGAACACTGAAGCTTTCTTT. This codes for CASSMMLAGRMNTEAFF.